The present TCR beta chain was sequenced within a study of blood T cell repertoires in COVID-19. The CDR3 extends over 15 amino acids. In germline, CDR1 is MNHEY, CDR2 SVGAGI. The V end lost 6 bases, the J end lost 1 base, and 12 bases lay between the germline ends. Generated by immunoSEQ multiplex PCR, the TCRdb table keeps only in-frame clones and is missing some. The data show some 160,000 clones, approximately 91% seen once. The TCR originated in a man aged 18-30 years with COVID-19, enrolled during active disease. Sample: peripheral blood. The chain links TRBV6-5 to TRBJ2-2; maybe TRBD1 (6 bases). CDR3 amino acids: CASRKGTKNTGELFF. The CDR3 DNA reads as TGTGCCAGCAGGAAAGGGACAAAGAACACCGGGGAGCTGTTTTTT.